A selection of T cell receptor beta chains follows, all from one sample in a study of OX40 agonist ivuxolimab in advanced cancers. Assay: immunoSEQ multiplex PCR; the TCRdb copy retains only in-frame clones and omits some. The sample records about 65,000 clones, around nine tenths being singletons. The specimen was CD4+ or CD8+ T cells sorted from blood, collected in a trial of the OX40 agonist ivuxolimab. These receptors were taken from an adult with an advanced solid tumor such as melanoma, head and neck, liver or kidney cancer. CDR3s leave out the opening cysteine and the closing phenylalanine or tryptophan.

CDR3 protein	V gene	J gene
ASSSRLVGGFNTGELF	TRBV7-2	TRBJ2-2
ASSTPGAVGNSPLH	TRBV28	TRBJ1-6
ASSDPNRGTDTQY	TRBV25-1	TRBJ2-3
ASSQGRTGDNTNEKLF	TRBV5-1	TRBJ1-4
ASLRAGGYEQY	TRBV7-9	TRBJ2-7
ASTARAASGNTIY	TRBV6-1	TRBJ1-3
ASSIDLSNTEAF	TRBV7-9	TRBJ1-1
ASTQTSRDYEQY	TRBV6-5	TRBJ2-7
ASSLGTGRGDETQY	TRBV11-2	TRBJ2-5
ASSVALTGNFYEQY	TRBV9	TRBJ2-7
ASSLAGQSNEQF	TRBV5-1	TRBJ2-1
ASSMGLNSPLH	TRBV19	TRBJ1-6
ASSLERGRSPLH	TRBV7-2	TRBJ1-6
ASSFELSTDTQY	TRBV7-9	TRBJ2-3
ASSLELVKNIQY	TRBV7-9	TRBJ2-4
ASSQEGGGDYEQY	TRBV4-2	TRBJ2-7
ASSLRLTRGANVLT	TRBV13	TRBJ2-6
ASSQDRGQATSSSYNEQF	TRBV4-1	TRBJ2-1
ASNRGLNTEAF	TRBV6-1	TRBJ1-1
ASSVGFSPTDTQY	TRBV9	TRBJ2-3
ASSHSAEPDTQY	TRBV18	TRBJ2-3
ASRTTGTYGYT	TRBV19	TRBJ1-2
ASRERDRLNYGYT	TRBV7-2	TRBJ1-2
ASSLTVDEKLF	TRBV7-3	TRBJ1-4
ASSLHGQGARISGNTIY	TRBV5-1	TRBJ1-3
AWSDRRGETQY	TRBV30	TRBJ2-5
ASRPPGQGATEAF	TRBV5-1	TRBJ1-1
ASTLRQGRTSGNTIY	TRBV13	TRBJ1-3
ASSFGGKETQY	TRBV6-5	TRBJ2-5
ASSQQTNTELF	TRBV14	TRBJ2-2
ASSRGRAGGISDYGYT	TRBV4-3	TRBJ1-2
ASSRSGGSRSYEQY	TRBV11-2	TRBJ2-7
ASSEEVAPPAEAF	TRBV6-1	TRBJ1-1
ASSLGDRGKGYT	TRBV7-2	TRBJ1-2
ASSGRAGGLQDTQY	TRBV9	TRBJ2-3
ASSPDRGQDGEQF	TRBV6-4	TRBJ2-1
ASSRDGPYEQY	TRBV18	TRBJ2-7
ASSPRGENNQPQH	TRBV6-5	TRBJ1-5
ASSPQGGVTKGYT	TRBV7-2	TRBJ1-2
ASSPRLRGETQY	TRBV7-9	TRBJ2-5
ASGTGLTAGELF	TRBV19	TRBJ2-2